This TCR beta chain was recorded in a study of blood T cells in healthy people across ages. Primed by a sample-barcoded 5' primer and a J-beta primer mix, a second PCR proceeded for about 7 to 11 cycles. TCRdb recomputed calls from the 5' RACE reads with MiXCR, one row per CDR3 protein. Found here are 800,000 to 950,000 distinct CDR3 sequences, almost 30% of them singletons; the top ten hold roughly 10%. The CDR3 has 16 residues. The germline V gene encodes CDR1 LGHNA and CDR2 YNFKEQ. V was clipped by 1 base and J by 1 base; unmatched bases: 4. Researchers isolated at least 6 million PBMCs per sample. The table lists this clonotype with a count of one. This sample was shared with a second study, whose subject was T cells of mothers and their children. That publication notes: No clone of persistent microchimeric T cells was detected.

The rearrangement uses TRBV4-2 and TRBJ2-3; 8 bases fit TRBD2. The TCR sequence derives from a woman aged 40 to 50 in good health. Sequenced input: blood. The CDR3 region has the DNA TGTGCCAGCAGCCAAGTCGGTAGCGGGGGCACAGATACGCAGTATTTT. As protein: CASSQVGSGGTDTQYF.